This record covers a single TCR beta chain. Its antigen target is currently unknown. No per-base quality is available; no much larger clone lies one base away. Counted from cysteine to phenylalanine, this CDR3 has 15 amino acids. Of all the DNA, just the CDR3 is kept, 45 bases in frame from base 1. V gives up 0 bases and J gives up 0 bases, and the segment between their germline ends measures 10 bases. Reading the germline V gene gives CDR1 SGHRS and CDR2 YFSETQ. Library preparation used PCR. The instrument given in TCRdb is Illumina HiSeq 2500. TCR library preparation used molecular barcoding, with unique molecular identifiers applied to normalize quantification of the TCRbeta repertoire. Using fastp trimming at Q25 and MiXCR clonotype assembly, TCRdb reanalyzed the public sequencing data and kept in-frame beta chains. Each CDR3 protein gets just one entry, which takes the most common genes and DNA from the rows behind it. The sample table shows about 270,000 distinct CDR3 sequences, and more than 8% are seen once. Around 10% of the sample is taken by the ten largest.

This entry belongs to a study of T-cell reconstitution after alpha-beta-depleted transplantation in children (dated by TCRdb to about 2016). For context, the study as a whole: Using TCR repertoire profiling, the study quantitatively followed how T-cell immune reconstitution unfolded in children after TCRalphabeta/CD19-depleted allogeneic hematopoietic cell transplantation.

This chain joins TRBV5-1 to TRBJ2-7, with the D call tentatively TRBD1 or TRBD2, each fitting 6 bases. The TCR originated in a human donor who donated a stem cell graft to a child with SCID. The specimen was PBMCs from the stem cell graft donor, collected from the stem cell graft. CDR3 loop: CASSLDRGPSYEQYF. The DNA sequence reads TGCGCCAGCAGCTTGGACCGGGGGCCCTCCTACGAGCAGTACTTC.